This passage covers 24 T cell receptor beta chains from one sample sequenced in a study of shared clonotypes between healthy human individuals. Data came from immunoSEQ multiplex PCR; TCRdb stores just in-frame clones and leaves some out. The sample lists about 1 million clones, about 80% occurring once. Input material: memory CD4+ T cells sorted from blood. Subset here: CD45RA-negative fraction. The receptor set was obtained from a young man in good health.

This chain links TRBV30 with TRBJ2-7; 7 bases map to TRBD1. The germline V gene encodes CDR1 GTSNPN and CDR2 SVGIG (reference sequence). Trimming at V came to 0 bases and at J to 0 bases, leaving 5 bases not matched to a gene. The CDR3 has 15 residues. Here the CDR3 DNA reads TGTGCCTGGAGTGTTCAGGGGGTCCCCTCCTACGAGCAGTACTTC. Amino acids: CAWSVQGVPSYEQYF.

This clone has just a few counts. This chain connects TRBV19 to TRBJ1-6, with D unclear. There are 15 residues in the CDR3. CDR1 and CDR2 (germline): LNHDA, SQIVND (reference sequence). V lost 7 bases and J lost 0, with 10 bases in between. CDR3 loop: CASTETSSYNSPLHF. CDR3 nucleotides: TGTGCCAGTACGGAGACTAGCTCCTATAATTCACCCCTCCACTTT.

Concerning this clone: This may be a read error: a much more frequent sequence differs by one nucleotide. Other DNA sequences within the sample encode an identical CDR3. The V call is TRBV7-9, the J call TRBJ2-7; perhaps TRBD2 as D (5 bases). Germline CDR1 and CDR2: SEHNR and FQNEAQ (reference sequence). Trimming took off 3 bases at V and 0 bases at J, with 9 bases between the two ends. The CDR3 extends over 14 amino acids. In nucleotides, the CDR3 is TGTGCCAGCAGCTTCGGTGGGAGCTCCTACGAGCAGTACTTC. This gives the protein CASSFGGSSYEQYF.

The chain carries TRBV5-1 and TRBJ2-7; D is possibly TRBD1 (6 bases). The CDR3 extends over 15 amino acids. Trimming pared 4 bases from V and 4 bases from J, leaving 18 bases between. Germline assignment: CDR1 SGHRS and CDR2 YFSETQ. CDR3 sequence (DNA): TGCGCCAGCAGCCGAGAGGGGGAAAAGACTTACGAGCAGTACTTC. Encoded protein: CASSREGEKTYEQYF.

This clone was found a few times. The chain uses TRBV27 and TRBJ1-5, with D possibly matching TRBD1 (6 bases). V lost 6 bases to trimming and J lost 4 bases, with 13 bases between them. CDR1 and CDR2 from the germline V gene are MNHEY and SMNVEV (reference sequence). This CDR3 has 14 amino acids. Written as DNA, the CDR3 is TGTGCCAGCAGGAGCCAGGGGAGTAATCAGCCCCAGCATTTT. This encodes CASRSQGSNQPQHF.

The rearrangement uses TRBV7-2 and TRBJ2-7; TRBD2 aligns across 10 bases. Germline V lookup: CDR1 SGHTA, CDR2 FQGNSA. This CDR3 is built from 15 residues. Trimming cost V 5 bases and J 2 bases; bases outside gene matches: 6. The CDR3 DNA is TGTGCCAGCAGCGGAAGAGCGGGAGGGCCCTACGAGCAGTACTTC. Protein sequence: CASSGRAGGPYEQYF.

The chain carries TRBV30 and TRBJ2-7; weak D call: TRBD1 (6 bases). The germline CDR1 and CDR2 sequences are GTSNPN and SVGIG (reference sequence). This CDR3 is 14 amino acids long. Trimming shortened V by 7 bases and J by 6 bases, and 22 bases separated the two germline ends. The CDR3 loop is CALGGSAETVEQYF. DNA of the CDR3: TGTGCCTTAGGGGGATCAGCGGAGACAGTCGAGCAGTACTTC. Based on the CDR3 plus reference TRBV30 and TRBJ2-7, the full variable domain is SQTIHQWPATLVQPVGSPLSLECTVEGTSNPNLYWYRQAAGRGLQLLFYSVGIGQISSEVPQNLSASRPQDRQFILSSKKLLLSDSGFYLCALGGSAETVEQYFGPGTRLTVT.

This clone was detected a few times. The chain links TRBV7-2 to TRBJ1-4; 8 nucleotides line up with TRBD1. CDR1 SGHTA and CDR2 FQGNSA come from the germline V gene. The CDR3 extends over 14 amino acids. Trimming took 5 bases from V and 11 from J; bases not matched to a gene: 10. The CDR3, as DNA: TGTGCCAGCAGCCCCCGGACAGGGTACGAGAAACTGTTTTTT. This gives the protein CASSPRTGYEKLFF.

With regard to this clone: A much larger clone lies a single base off, so this may be a read error. The rearrangement links TRBV27 to TRBJ2-7; 7 nucleotides line up with TRBD1. The CDR3 spans 12 residues. Germline lookup yields CDR1 MNHEY and CDR2 SMNVEV (reference sequence). The V gene end was trimmed by 5 bases and the J gene end by 3 bases; junction bases not matched to a gene: 1. The CDR3 region is CASSRDSYEQYF. The CDR3 bases are TGTGCCAGCAGTCGGGACAGCTACGAGCAGTACTTC.

The chain uses TRBV5-1 and TRBJ1-2; a possible D gene is TRBD1 (5 bases). Trimming cost V 3 bases and J 2 bases, with 14 bases left between them. The CDR3 totals 15 residues. CDR1 SGHRS and CDR2 YFSETQ come from the germline V gene. The CDR3 is CASSSGTTTNYGYTF. In nucleotides, the CDR3 is TGCGCCAGCAGCTCAGGGACCACAACGAACTATGGCTACACCTTC.

The rearrangement uses TRBV5-5 and TRBJ1-6; D uncertain. Germline loops: CDR1 SGHKS, CDR2 YYEKEE (reference sequence). V was pared by 0 bases and J by 0 bases, with 7 bases between. The CDR3 runs 16 residues. CDR3 amino acids: CASSLAAGSYNSPLHF. The CDR3 nucleotides read TGTGCCAGCAGCTTGGCGGCAGGCTCCTATAATTCACCCCTCCACTTT.

The chain recombines TRBV30 with TRBJ2-5; 7 nucleotides align to TRBD2. This CDR3 contains 19 residues. V gave up 1 base and J gave up 5 bases; unmatched junction bases: 22. Germline CDR1 reads GTSNPN; CDR2 reads SVGIG (reference sequence). The CDR3 DNA is TGTGCCTGGAGTGGTGACCTGAGCTCTCGCGGGAGAATAACCGAGACCCAGTACTTC. It yields the protein CAWSGDLSSRGRITETQYF. Based on the CDR3 plus reference TRBV30 and TRBJ2-5, the full variable domain is SQTIHQWPATLVQPVGSPLSLECTVEGTSNPNLYWYRQAAGRGLQLLFYSVGIGQISSEVPQNLSASRPQDRQFILSSKKLLLSDSGFYLCAWSGDLSSRGRITETQYFGPGTRLLVL.

Here the CDR3 reads CATNPTGNGNTIYF. CDR3 coding DNA: TGTGCCACAAACCCGACAGGGAACGGAAACACCATATATTTT. The chain couples TRBV2 to TRBJ1-3; TRBD1 matches at 7 bases. The CDR3 sequence is 14 residues long. CDR1 and CDR2 (germline): SNHLY, FYNNEI. Trimming removed 10 bases from V and 4 bases from J; junction bases left unmatched: 10. The full variable domain, rest sourced from reference TRBV2 and TRBJ1-3, is EPEVTQTPSHQVTQMGQEVILRCVPISNHLYFYWYRQILGQKVEFLVSFYNNEISEKSEIFDDQFSVERPDGSNFTLKIRSTKLEDSAMYFCATNPTGNGNTIYFGEGSWLTVV.

V usage is TRBV18 and J usage is TRBJ1-4; maybe TRBD1 (5 bases). The V gene lost 0 bases and the J gene lost 8 bases, with 16 bases spanning the gap. The CDR3 has 16 amino acids. Germline V gene lookup returns CDR1 KGHSH and CDR2 LQKENI. DNA of the CDR3: TGTGCCAGCTCACCACCGGAGGGGCATGGCTTGGAAAAACTGTTTTTT. This sequence encodes CASSPPEGHGLEKLFF. Full variable domain (rest looked up from reference TRBV18 and TRBJ1-4): NAGVMQNPRHLVRRRGQEARLRCSPMKGHSHVYWYRQLPEEGLKFMVYLQKENIIDESGMPKERFSAEFPKEGPSILRIQQVVRGDSAAYFCASSPPEGHGLEKLFFGSGTQLSVL.

This clone showed up just once. The chain is built from TRBV18 and TRBJ1-6, with D uncertain. The V end was cut by 3 bases, the J end by 7 bases, with 10 bases between. Germline V gives CDR1 KGHSH, CDR2 LQKENI. This CDR3 is 14 amino acids long. The CDR3 DNA reads as TGTGCCAGCTCACCGGAAAGACGGAATTCACCCCTCCACTTT. Translated, it gives CASSPERRNSPLHF.

The rearrangement links TRBV6-6 to TRBJ2-7; the match to TRBD1 covers 9 bases. Losses at the gene ends were 5 bases for V and 5 bases for J; bases not matched to a gene: 7. CDR1 MNHNY and CDR2 SVGAGI come from the germline V gene (reference sequence). The CDR3 runs 14 residues. CDR3 region: CASSLTGGANEQYF. The CDR3 coding sequence is TGTGCCAGCAGTCTCACAGGGGGCGCCAACGAGCAGTACTTC.

The chain links TRBV6-4 to TRBJ2-3; 9 nucleotides match TRBD2. CDR1 is MRHNA, CDR2 SNTAGT, per germline. CDR3 length: 16 amino acids. The ends lost 0 bases at V and 3 bases at J; junction bases unmatched: 4. The CDR3 here is CASSDSLLAGTDTQYF. CDR3 DNA sequence: TGTGCCAGCAGTGACTCGCTCCTAGCGGGGACAGATACGCAGTATTTT.

The rearrangement links TRBV7-9 to TRBJ1-6; TRBD1 agrees at 7 bases. Germline V gene data show CDR1 as SEHNR and CDR2 as FQNEAQ (reference sequence). The CDR3 contains 13 residues. V trimming: 1 base; J trimming: 9 bases; junction bases outside the gene matches: 0. The CDR3 here is CASSLGDSSPLHF. Written as DNA, the CDR3 is TGTGCCAGCAGCTTAGGGGACAGTTCACCCCTCCACTTT. The complete variable domain, with remaining parts taken from reference TRBV7-9 and TRBJ1-6, reads DTGVSQNPRHKITKRGQNVTFRCDPISEHNRLYWYRQTLGQGPEFLTYFQNEAQLEKSRLLSDRFSAERPKGSFSTLEIQRTEQGDSAMYLCASSLGDSSPLHFGNGTRLTVT.

Only one count was recorded for this clone. V is TRBV7-9 and J is TRBJ2-1; a weak D match, TRBD1 (5 bases). This CDR3 is built from 13 residues. Germline V gives CDR1 SEHNR, CDR2 FQNEAQ (reference sequence). Trimming left V 1 base short and J 9 bases short, with 10 bases between. Written as DNA, the CDR3 is TGTGCCAGCAGCTTAGACCAGGGCTCTGAGCAGTTCTTC. It specifies CASSLDQGSEQFF.

The rearrangement uses TRBV18 and TRBJ2-7; D call uncertain. Between the trimmed V and J ends, which lost 2 bases and 6 bases, there was a span of 11 bases. This CDR3 has 13 residues. Germline V gene sequence: CDR1 KGHSH, CDR2 LQKENI. CDR3 residues: CASSPTVSREQYF. The CDR3 DNA is TGTGCCAGCTCACCAACAGTTAGCCGCGAGCAGTACTTC.

The chain recombines TRBV9 with TRBJ1-1; the match to TRBD1 covers 7 bases. Trimming at V came to 0 bases and at J to 1 base, leaving 9 bases not matched to a gene. CDR1 is SGDLS and CDR2 is YYNGEE in the germline V gene. The CDR3 covers 17 residues. The CDR3 sequence is CASSVEGTARGNTEAFF. In DNA, the CDR3 is TGTGCCAGCAGCGTAGAAGGGACAGCGCGCGGGAACACTGAAGCTTTCTTT.

A few counts support this clone. The gene calls are TRBV19 and TRBJ1-2; D unclear. Between the trimmed V and J ends, which lost 3 bases and 3 bases, there was a span of 5 bases. The length of the CDR3 is 12 residues. CDR1 and CDR2 from the germline V gene are LNHDA and SQIVND (reference sequence). The CDR3 here is CASSMRHYGYTF. The DNA of the CDR3 is TGTGCCAGTAGTATGCGCCACTATGGCTACACCTTC.

The rearrangement uses TRBV5-1 and TRBJ1-2; D is undetermined. Germline values: CDR1 SGHRS, CDR2 YFSETQ. CDR3 length equals 14 residues. The ends were cut back, 4 bases at V and 2 bases at J, with 12 bases in the middle. For the CDR3, the DNA is TGCGCCAGCAGCCCCGAGCAGATCAACTATGGCTACACCTTC. This gives the protein CASSPEQINYGYTF.

A remark on this clone: At the DNA level, this CDR3 is encoded by other sequences in the same sample as well. This chain connects TRBV5-1 to TRBJ2-1; no reliable D call. V was shortened by 2 bases and J by 8 bases, with 8 bases between the two germline ends. This CDR3 spans 12 amino acids. Germline CDR1 and CDR2: SGHRS and YFSETQ. In DNA, the CDR3 is TGCGCCAGCAGCTTCGCTGGCGATGAGCAGTTCTTC. Translation: CASSFAGDEQFF. Based on the CDR3 plus reference TRBV5-1 and TRBJ2-1, the full variable domain is KAGVTQTPRYLIKTRGQQVTLSCSPISGHRSVSWYQQTPGQGLQFLFEYFSETQRNKGNFPGRFSGRQFSNSRSEMNVSTLELGDSALYLCASSFAGDEQFFGPGTRLTVL.